This T cell receptor beta chain was captured in a study of cytomegalovirus exposure and HLA in healthy donors. General observations from the study: Sequences of the TCR beta chain were said to predict the HLA-A and HLA-B alleles of most subjects accurately. Specificity of a few CMV-associated chains for CMV antigens was verified in vitro.

The primer mix had 60 Vbeta and 13 Jbeta primers. As handled by the study authors: In a later analysis, the count reached about 82 million unique TCR beta chains, with roughly 9.9 million shared. Clones were read by immunoSEQ multiplex PCR, and TCRdb kept only the in-frame ones, dropping some. D and trimming come from the DNA, and the V and J calls and clone size come from that table. The data hold 150,000 to 200,000 clones, with around 62% observed a single time. In regard to this clone: What it recognizes is unknown.

This TCR came from a man in his forties or fifties in good health and CMV-seronegative. Sequenced sample: PBMCs.

CDR3 in amino acids: CASSPYGVGNQPQHF. The CDR3 DNA is TGTGCCAGCAGCCCTTACGGGGTAGGGAATCAGCCCCAGCATTTT. The J gene is TRBJ1-5, the V gene TRBV27; D uncertain. The CDR3 extends over 15 amino acids. Deletions cut 6 bases from V and 4 bases from J, with 16 bases between. Germline assignment: CDR1 MNHEY and CDR2 SMNVEV (reference sequence).